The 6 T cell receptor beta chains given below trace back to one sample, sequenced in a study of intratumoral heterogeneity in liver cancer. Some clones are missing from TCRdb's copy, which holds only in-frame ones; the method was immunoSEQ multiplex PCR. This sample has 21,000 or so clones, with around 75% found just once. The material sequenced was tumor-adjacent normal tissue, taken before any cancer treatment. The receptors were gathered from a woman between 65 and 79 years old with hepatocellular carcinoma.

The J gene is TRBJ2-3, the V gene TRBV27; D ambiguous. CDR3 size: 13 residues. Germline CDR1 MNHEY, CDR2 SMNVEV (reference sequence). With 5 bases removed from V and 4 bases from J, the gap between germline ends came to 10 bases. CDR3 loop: CASSAYEPDTQYF. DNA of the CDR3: TGTGCCAGCAGTGCCTATGAACCAGATACGCAGTATTTT.

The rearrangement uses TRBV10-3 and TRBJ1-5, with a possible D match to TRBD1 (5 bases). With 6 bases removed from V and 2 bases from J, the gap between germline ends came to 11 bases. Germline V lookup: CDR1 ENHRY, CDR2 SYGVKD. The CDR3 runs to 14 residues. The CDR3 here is CAISRGQRNQPQHF. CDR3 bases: TGTGCCATCAGCCGCGGACAACGCAATCAGCCCCAGCATTTT.

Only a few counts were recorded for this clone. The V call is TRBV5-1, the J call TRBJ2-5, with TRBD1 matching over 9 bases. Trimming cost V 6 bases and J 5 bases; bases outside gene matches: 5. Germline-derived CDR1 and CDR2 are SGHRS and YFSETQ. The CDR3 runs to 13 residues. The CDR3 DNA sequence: TGCGCCAGCACCACAGGGGGCCGGGAGACCCAGTACTTC. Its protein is CASTTGGRETQYF.

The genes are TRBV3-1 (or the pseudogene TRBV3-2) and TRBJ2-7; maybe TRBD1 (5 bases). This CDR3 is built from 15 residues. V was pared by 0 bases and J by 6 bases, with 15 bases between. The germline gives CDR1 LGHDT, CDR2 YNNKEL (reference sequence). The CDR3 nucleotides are TGTGCCAGCAGCCAAGATTCAGGGATATCGGCCGAGCAGTACTTC. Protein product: CASSQDSGISAEQYF.

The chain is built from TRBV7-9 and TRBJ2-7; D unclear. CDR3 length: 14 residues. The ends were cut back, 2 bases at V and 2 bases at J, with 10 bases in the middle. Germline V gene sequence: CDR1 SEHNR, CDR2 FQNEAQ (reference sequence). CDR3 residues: CASSLHYRPYEQYF. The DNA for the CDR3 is TGTGCCAGCAGCTTACATTACAGACCCTACGAGCAGTACTTC. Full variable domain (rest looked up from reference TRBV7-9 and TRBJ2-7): DTGVSQNPRHKITKRGQNVTFRCDPISEHNRLYWYRQTLGQGPEFLTYFQNEAQLEKSRLLSDRFSAERPKGSFSTLEIQRTEQGDSAMYLCASSLHYRPYEQYFGPGTRLTVT.

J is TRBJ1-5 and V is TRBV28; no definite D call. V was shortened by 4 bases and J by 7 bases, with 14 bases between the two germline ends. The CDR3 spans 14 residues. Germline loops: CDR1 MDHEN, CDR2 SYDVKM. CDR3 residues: CASSSRKARQPQHF. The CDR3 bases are TGTGCCAGCAGTTCCCGGAAGGCAAGACAGCCCCAGCATTTT.